This entry lists 25 T cell receptor beta chains sequenced from one sample in a study of blood T cell repertoires in COVID-19. Assay used: immunoSEQ multiplex PCR; TCRdb lists only in-frame clones, some missing. The sample yields 100,000 to 120,000 clones, less than 90% seen once. Material: peripheral blood. All receptors come from a man in his fifties or sixties with acute or convalescent COVID-19.

This clone appeared once. In DNA, the CDR3 is TGTGCCATCAGCCCTGACAGAGATTCTGGGGCCAACGTCCTGACTTTC. It specifies CAISPDRDSGANVLTF. The chain is built from TRBV10-3 and TRBJ2-6; a possible D gene is TRBD1 (5 bases). Trimming pared 6 bases from V and 1 base from J, leaving 13 bases between. CDR3 length: 16 amino acids. The germline V gene encodes CDR1 ENHRY and CDR2 SYGVKD.

This clone qualifies as medium-sized. V and J are TRBV14 and TRBJ2-3; 8 nucleotides align to TRBD1. CDR1 and CDR2 from the germline V gene are SGHDN and FVKESK. The length of the CDR3 is 16 residues. The V segment lost 0 bases and the J segment 7 bases; nucleotides outside the gene matches: 9. Here the CDR3 DNA reads TGTGCCAGCAGCCAAGATCTTGGACAGGGATGGAATACGCAGTATTTT. This encodes CASSQDLGQGWNTQYF.

This chain links TRBV5-1 with TRBJ2-1; 14 nucleotides match TRBD2. CDR3 length equals 17 residues. V was clipped by 0 bases and J by 6 bases; unmatched bases: 5. Per germline, CDR1 SGHRS and CDR2 YFSETQ. The CDR3 region is CASSLALGLAGGNEQFF. In DNA, the CDR3 is TGCGCCAGCAGCTTGGCCCTCGGACTAGCGGGGGGCAATGAGCAGTTCTTC.

The chain couples TRBV10-3 to TRBJ1-4; 8 positions match TRBD1. Germline V CDR1 and CDR2: ENHRY, SYGVKD. The trim removed 10 bases at V and 5 bases at J, leaving 6 bases unmatched. This CDR3 has 13 residues. The CDR3 region has the DNA TGTGCCACCACCGGGACAGGAAATGAAAAACTGTTTTTT. This gives the protein CATTGTGNEKLFF.

This clone was observed a few times. J is TRBJ1-5 and V is TRBV6-4, with unresolved D. The CDR3 loop spans 15 amino acids. Between the trimmed V and J ends, which lost 6 bases and 9 bases, there was a span of 21 bases. Germline V gene lookup returns CDR1 MRHNA and CDR2 SNTAGT. The CDR3 sequence: CASRALKSVAGPQHF. The CDR3 DNA follows: TGTGCCAGCAGAGCCTTAAAATCTGTTGCGGGGCCCCAGCATTTT.

This chain joins TRBV24-1 and TRBJ2-3; 11 bases line up with TRBD1. The CDR3 spans 20 residues. CDR1 and CDR2 from the germline V gene are KGHDR and SFDVKD. The J segment lost 6 bases and the V segment lost 4 bases, leaving 20 bases of the junction unmatched. The CDR3: CATSESDRGRMDPGTDTQYF. The DNA of the CDR3 is TGTGCCACCAGTGAATCGGACAGGGGGCGAATGGACCCTGGGACGGATACGCAGTATTTT.

This clone was counted a few times. The J gene is TRBJ1-6, the V gene TRBV19; TRBD1 matches 7 bases. The CDR3 runs 14 residues. Germline V gives CDR1 LNHDA, CDR2 SQIVND (reference sequence). After removal of 3 bases from V and 5 bases from J, the junction contained 1 base not matched to a gene. This chain's CDR3 is CASSMGTDNSPLHF. The CDR3 DNA reads TGTGCCAGTAGTATGGGGACAGATAATTCACCCCTCCACTTT.

This clone was seen a single time. The V call is TRBV4-1, the J call TRBJ2-2; the match to TRBD2 covers 9 bases. With 0 bases clipped from V and 8 bases from J, the junction kept 10 bases outside the gene matches. This CDR3 is 17 amino acids long. CDR1 and CDR2 from the germline V gene are MGHRA and YSYEKL. CDR3 residues: CASSQDRRASGVGELFF. CDR3 in DNA: TGCGCCAGCAGCCAAGATCGACGGGCTAGCGGGGTGGGGGAGCTGTTTTTT.

The rearrangement uses TRBV5-1 and TRBJ1-2, with D possibly being TRBD1 (6 bases). With 0 bases removed from V and 5 bases from J, the gap between germline ends came to 17 bases. Germline V gene data show CDR1 as SGHRS and CDR2 as YFSETQ. The CDR3 has 16 amino acids. The CDR3 DNA reads as TGCGCCAGCAGCTTGGCCTCAGGGGAGTTTGGGTATGGCTACACCTTC. It is translated as CASSLASGEFGYGYTF. The full variable domain, with the rest looked up from reference TRBV5-1 and TRBJ1-2, is KAGVTQTPRYLIKTRGQQVTLSCSPISGHRSVSWYQQTPGQGLQFLFEYFSETQRNKGNFPGRFSGRQFSNSRSEMNVSTLELGDSALYLCASSLASGEFGYGYTFGSGTRLTVV.

This clone showed up just a few times. The chain has TRBV19 and TRBJ1-2; 7 bases are a match to TRBD1. The CDR3 length is 15 residues. V lost 3 bases to trimming and J lost 4 bases; unmatched junction nucleotides: 8. The germline V gene has CDR1 LNHDA and CDR2 SQIVND (reference sequence). The CDR3 DNA is TGTGCCAGTAGTATTGGTATAGGGGGCAGCTATGGCTACACCTTC. Its protein product is CASSIGIGGSYGYTF.

This clone has just a few counts. This rearrangement joins TRBV2 to TRBJ1-1, with TRBD1 matching over 7 bases. Germline CDR1 and CDR2: SNHLY and FYNNEI. V dropped 5 bases and J dropped 1; count of bases not matched to a gene: 4. The CDR3 has 14 residues. The CDR3 DNA reads as TGTGCCAGCAGTCCGGACAGGAAGAACACTGAAGCTTTCTTT. It specifies CASSPDRKNTEAFF.

This clone is deemed medium-sized. J is TRBJ2-7 and V is TRBV6-5; TRBD2 might be the D (5 bases). V was pared by 0 bases and J by 0 bases, with 6 bases between. Germline-derived CDR1 and CDR2 are MNHEY and SVGAGI. This CDR3 is built from 14 residues. In DNA form, the CDR3 reads TGTGCCAGCAGTTACTCCCTAGCCTCCTACGAGCAGTACTTC. This translates into CASSYSLASYEQYF.

The chain is built from TRBV5-4 and TRBJ2-7; TRBD1 matches 8 bases. Germline V CDR1 and CDR2: SGHNT, YYREEE (reference sequence). V was clipped by 0 bases and J by 7 bases; unmatched bases: 6. CDR3 size: 14 residues. This CDR3 reads CASSLGLRTGEQYF. In DNA, the CDR3 is TGTGCCAGCAGCTTGGGCCTCCGGACAGGGGAGCAGTACTTC. Full variable domain (outside the CDR3, taken from reference TRBV5-4 and TRBJ2-7): ETGVTQSPTHLIKTRGQQVTLRCSSQSGHNTVSWYQQALGQGPQFIFQYYREEENGRGNFPPRFSGLQFPNYSSELNVNALELDDSALYLCASSLGLRTGEQYFGPGTRLTVT.

This clone has a single count. The chain joins TRBV2 to TRBJ2-7; 7 bases fit TRBD2. CDR3 length: 14 amino acids. The germline gives CDR1 SNHLY, CDR2 FYNNEI. With 1 base clipped from V and 0 bases from J, the junction kept 0 bases outside the gene matches. The CDR3 loop reads CASSEGDYSYEQYF. For the CDR3, the DNA is TGTGCCAGCAGTGAAGGGGACTACTCCTACGAGCAGTACTTC.

J is TRBJ1-6 and V is TRBV5-1; D not certain. This CDR3 has 14 residues. Germline V gene sequence: CDR1 SGHRS, CDR2 YFSETQ. V lost 4 bases and J 9 bases, leaving 14 bases between the germline ends. In DNA, the CDR3 is TGCGCCAGCAGCGTGACCCGGGAAGGTTCACCCCTCCACTTT. This codes for CASSVTREGSPLHF.

This chain uses TRBV5-6 with TRBJ2-2, with TRBD1 matching 7 bases. This CDR3 has 14 amino acids. Germline CDR1 is SGHDT and CDR2 is YYEEEE. With 4 bases clipped from V and 6 bases from J, the junction kept 6 bases outside the gene matches. CDR3 nucleotide sequence: TGTGCCAGCAGCCCTGCCGGACAGGCCGGGGAGCTGTTTTTT. Its translation is CASSPAGQAGELFF.

The chain combines TRBV19 with TRBJ1-1; TRBD1 is a possible D gene (6 bases). The CDR3 is 14 residues long. Trimming shortened V by 4 bases and J by 4 bases, and 13 bases separated the two germline ends. CDR1 is LNHDA, CDR2 SQIVND, per germline (reference sequence). The DNA for the CDR3 is TGTGCCAGTAGTAAACAGGGTGAGAGCACTGAAGCTTTCTTT. Amino acid sequence: CASSKQGESTEAFF.

This chain uses TRBV6-1 with TRBJ1-3; 7 positions agree with TRBD1. The V segment lost 2 bases and the J segment 4 bases; nucleotides outside the gene matches: 8. Germline CDR1 MNHNS, CDR2 SASEGT. There are 16 residues in the CDR3. The DNA of the CDR3 is TGTGCCAGCAGTGAATTAGGGGGCCTCCTCGGAAACACCATATATTTT. Protein product: CASSELGGLLGNTIYF.

Remarks on this clone: Its ends do not fully match the called genes, so a read error is possible. This chain uses TRBV19 with TRBJ2-7; 9 bases align to TRBD2. Germline CDR1 reads LNHDA; CDR2 reads SQIVND (reference sequence). The CDR3 extends over 15 amino acids. The CDR3: CASSVERGATYEQYF. DNA for the CDR3: TGTGCCAGTAGTGTAGAGCGGGGGGCGACCTACGAGCAGTACTTC.

This clone was counted a single time. The chain is built from TRBV12-3 or TRBV12-4 and TRBJ2-7, with a possible D match to TRBD1 (5 bases). The ends were cut back, 5 bases at V and 2 bases at J, with 10 bases in the middle. CDR3 length equals 13 residues. Written as DNA, the CDR3 is TGTGCCAGCAGTCCTCTGGACACCTACGAGCAGTACTTC. Translating gives CASSPLDTYEQYF.

The chain recombines TRBV24-1 with TRBJ2-2, with 10 bases lining up with TRBD2. Germline CDR1 reads KGHDR; CDR2 reads SFDVKD. The V gene end was trimmed by 7 bases and the J gene end by 6 bases; junction bases not matched to a gene: 7. CDR3 length: 15 residues. The CDR3 DNA reads TGTGCCACCAGACCTAGCGGGAGAAGTTCCGGGGAGCTGTTTTTT. Its protein is CATRPSGRSSGELFF.

The chain couples TRBV11-3 to TRBJ2-7; 11 bases agree with TRBD2. J gave up 5 bases and V 5 bases, and 14 bases lay outside the gene matches. The CDR3 sequence is 17 residues long. Germline loops: CDR1 SGHNT, CDR2 YENEEA. Written as DNA, the CDR3 is TGTGCCAGCAGCCAGGCGTCTAGCGGGAGGTGGGGCCACGAGCAGTACTTC. This encodes CASSQASSGRWGHEQYF.

The chain joins TRBV12-5 to TRBJ2-3, with 9 bases fitting TRBD1. V shed 6 bases and J 3 bases; nucleotides not matched to a gene: 13. CDR3 length: 17 residues. The germline CDR1 and CDR2 sequences are LGHNT and FRNRAP. Written as DNA, the CDR3 is TGTGCTAGTGGAGCACCGGGACAGGGACTTGTAACAGATACGCAGTATTTT. The encoded protein is CASGAPGQGLVTDTQYF.

The CDR3 reads CASSPSRANSPLHF. The CDR3 DNA sequence: TGTGCCAGCTCACCGAGCAGGGCTAATTCACCCCTCCACTTT. The chain combines TRBV18 with TRBJ1-6; D possibly corresponds to TRBD1 (5 bases). Germline V gene data show CDR1 as KGHSH and CDR2 as LQKENI. Trimming pared 3 bases from V and 6 bases from J, leaving 9 bases between. The CDR3 is 14 residues long.

The V and J genes are TRBV4-1 and TRBJ2-1, with a weak D call TRBD2 (5 bases). From germline, CDR1 is MGHRA and CDR2 YSYEKL. This CDR3 contains 15 residues. V was clipped by 1 base and J by 5 bases, with 12 bases between them. CDR3 residues: CASSQGQVGDNEQFF. DNA of the CDR3: TGCGCCAGCAGCCAAGGACAAGTCGGGGACAATGAGCAGTTCTTC.